The T cell receptor (beta chain) described here comes from a study of T-cell reconstitution after alpha-beta-depleted transplantation in children (dated by TCRdb to the mid-2010s). About the study as a whole: The study quantitatively tracked T-cell immune reconstitution after TCRalphabeta/CD19-depleted allogeneic hematopoietic cell transplantation in children using TCR repertoire profiling. The research as a whole found: Apparently early alphabetaT-cell count recovery about two months after transplant reportedly relied on only several hundred rapidly expanded clones derived from non-depleted graft cells. In some patients, the high TCRbeta diversity seen at day 60 was put down to recipient T cells and intrathymic progenitors that had survived conditioning. The frequencies of hyperexpanded clones fell over the following months, and after one year, T-cell counts and TCRbeta diversity were mostly attributed to newly produced T cells.

The treatment or condition label of this sample denotes: allogeneic hematopoietic cell transplantation with graft depleted of TCRalphabeta T cells and CD19 B cells. TCRalphabeta/CD19-depleted allogeneic hematopoietic cell grafts were given to the transplant recipients, all of whom were children. This clonotype was counted between two and nine times. The antigen it recognizes is unknown. No quality values exist for individual bases; no much larger clone is one base distant. Libraries were built with PCR. TCRdb lists the instrument as Illumina HiSeq 2500. Molecular barcoding was employed in the preparation of TCR libraries, with unique molecular identifiers being used to normalize TCRbeta repertoire quantification. Clones were called with MiXCR by TCRdb after fastp trimmed the public reads at Q25, and only in-frame beta chains were retained. Here each entry gathers all rows of one CDR3 protein and keeps the most common genes and DNA. This sample has fewer than 550,000 distinct CDR3 sequences in its table, and about 10% of those were observed once. The ten largest clones represent 13% to 15% of the sample.

Per the germline V gene (reference sequence), SGHKS is the CDR1 and YYEKEE is the CDR2. Its CDR3 holds 15 amino acids, cysteine through phenylalanine. CDR3 DNA is the only sequence kept; it has 45 bases, read in frame from the first base. The V and J ends are trimmed by 3 bases and 5 bases, leaving 15 bases between them. The sequence joins TRBV5-5 to TRBJ1-5; TRBD1 could be the D gene, as 5 bases match. The sequencing used PBMCs, mostly from graft donor cells, collected 180 days after TCRalphabeta/CD19-depleted stem cell transplant. This clonotype was sampled from a female patient aged 2-10 years who had a stem cell transplant for aplastic anemia, so the T cells may come from the graft donor. CDR3 sequence: CASSWGPNEHQPQHF. The sequence in DNA is TGTGCCAGCAGCTGGGGCCCGAACGAGCATCAGCCCCAGCATTTT.